Below are 11 T cell receptor beta chains sequenced from a single sample in a study of immune characterization of retroperitoneal liposarcoma. TCRdb reanalysed the PCR reads using MiXCR and keeps one entry per CDR3 protein. The repertoire holds about 4,300 distinct CDR3 sequences, with roughly a third as singletons. The source material was tumor tissue. The receptors derive from a male donor with retroperitoneal liposarcoma.

The chain combines TRBV6-1 with TRBJ2-3, with D perhaps TRBD2 (6 bases). Germline V gives CDR1 MNHNS, CDR2 SASEGT. Trimming cost V 8 bases and J 2 bases, with 17 bases left between them. This CDR3 spans 15 amino acids. The CDR3 DNA follows: TGTGCCAGCTGGGCAGGGAGGTGGGCCACAGATACGCAGTATTTT. It yields the protein CASWAGRWATDTQYF.

This chain joins TRBV5-6 and TRBJ2-1; maybe TRBD2 (5 bases). The germline V gene has CDR1 SGHDT and CDR2 YYEEEE. Between the trimmed V and J ends, which lost 2 bases and 3 bases, there was a span of 15 bases. The CDR3 spans 16 residues. As DNA, the CDR3 is TGTGCCAGCAGCTTAGGAGGTGAGCCCATCTACAATGAGCAGTTCTTC. This encodes CASSLGGEPIYNEQFF.

This clonotype was detected only a few times. This sequence joins TRBV6-2 or TRBV6-3 and TRBJ2-1; 7 bases line up with TRBD2. V lost 0 bases and J lost 4; bases outside the gene matches: 3. Germline CDR1 MNHEY, CDR2 SVGEGT. This CDR3 comprises 15 residues. In DNA form, the CDR3 reads TGTGCCAGCAGTTACTCGACTAGCTCGTACAATGAGCAGTTCTTC. Translating it yields CASSYSTSSYNEQFF.

The V and J genes are TRBV15 and TRBJ2-7; 8 nucleotides line up with TRBD1. Per germline, CDR1 LNHNV and CDR2 YYDKDF (reference sequence). Trimming at V came to 0 bases and at J to 0 bases, leaving 4 bases not matched to a gene. This CDR3 contains 16 residues. This chain's CDR3 is CATSRDEQGGSYEQYF. The CDR3 DNA reads TGTGCCACCAGCAGAGATGAACAGGGGGGCTCCTACGAGCAGTACTTC.

The chain recombines TRBV11-2 with TRBJ2-2, with unresolved D. Looked up from germline, CDR1 is SGHAT and CDR2 is FQNNGV. Trimming left V 1 base short and J 7 bases short, with 7 bases between. The CDR3 has 13 amino acids. CDR3 loop: CASSLVVGGELFF. CDR3 DNA sequence: TGTGCCAGCAGCTTAGTGGTAGGCGGGGAGCTGTTTTTT.

The rearrangement links TRBV28 to TRBJ2-1, with 13 positions matching TRBD2. The germline V gene encodes CDR1 MDHEN and CDR2 SYDVKM. V gave up 5 bases and J gave up 1 base; unmatched junction bases: 14. This CDR3 has 20 amino acids. CDR3 DNA sequence: TGTGCCAGCAGTCTAGCCGGACTAGCGGGGGCCACTAATTCCTACAATGAGCAGTTCTTC. Encoded protein: CASSLAGLAGATNSYNEQFF. Using reference TRBV28 and TRBJ2-1 for the parts outside the CDR3, the full variable domain is DVKVTQSSRYLVKRTGEKVFLECVQDMDHENMFWYRQDPGLGLRLIYFSYDVKMKEKGDIPEGYSVSREKKERFSLILESASTNQTSMYLCASSLAGLAGATNSYNEQFFGPGTRLTVL.

This clonotype was seen only once. This sequence may be a read error, since a much larger clone differs from it by one base. The chain recombines TRBV15 with TRBJ2-5, with 13 bases aligning to TRBD2. Losses at the gene ends were 5 bases for V and 11 bases for J; bases not matched to a gene: 17. This CDR3 spans 17 amino acids. Germline V lookup: CDR1 LNHNV, CDR2 YYDKDF (reference sequence). In nucleotides, the CDR3 is TGTGCCACCAGCGTCCGACTAGCGGGAGGCAGGGTCTATGAGCAGTACTTC. Encoded protein: CATSVRLAGGRVYEQYF.

This clonotype was recorded many times. J is TRBJ2-3 and V is TRBV6-1; unclear D gene. V gave up 11 bases and J gave up 3 bases, with 18 bases separating them. CDR1 and CDR2 from the germline V gene are MNHNS and SASEGT. The CDR3 spans 14 residues. This chain's CDR3 is CAVSGGSRTDTQYF. The CDR3 DNA is TGTGCCGTCTCAGGCGGAAGTAGAACAGATACGCAGTATTTT.

The sample holds many counts of this clonotype. This may arise from a read error, as a much more abundant clone is one base away. The V and J genes are TRBV7-3 and TRBJ2-5; 7 bases are shared with TRBD2. The germline CDR1 and CDR2 sequences are SGHTA and FQGTGA. The V and J ends lost 5 bases and 11 bases, in that order; junction bases with no gene match: 14. The CDR3 is 14 residues long. The CDR3 DNA sequence: TGTGCCAGCAGCCCTACGGGAGGACCTAATGAGCAGTACTTC. Residues: CASSPTGGPNEQYF.

This clonotype was seen only a few times. This chain uses TRBV6-1 with TRBJ2-1; 7 bases match TRBD2. The CDR3 is made up of 15 amino acids. In germline, CDR1 is MNHNS, CDR2 SASEGT. V trimming: 2 bases; J trimming: 6 bases; junction bases outside the gene matches: 7. The CDR3 region has the DNA TGTGCCAGCAGTGAAATGGGACTACTTGGCAATGAGCAGTTCTTC. It encodes CASSEMGLLGNEQFF.

The V call is TRBV11-2, the J call TRBJ2-2, with TRBD1 matching over 7 bases. The V gene end was trimmed by 0 bases and the J gene end by 0 bases; junction bases not matched to a gene: 1. The CDR3 consists of 16 residues. Germline V gives CDR1 SGHAT, CDR2 FQNNGV. DNA of the CDR3: TGTGCCAGCAGCTTAGACCAGGGGGCGAACACCGGGGAGCTGTTTTTT. Protein: CASSLDQGANTGELFF.